The present TCR beta chain was sequenced within a study of OX40 agonist ivuxolimab in advanced cancers. CDR3 length: 13 residues. The V end was cut by 4 bases, the J end by 1 base, with 10 bases between. CDR1 and CDR2 from the germline V gene are SQVTM and ANQGSEA. The data were produced by immunoSEQ multiplex PCR, yet TCRdb's version contains in-frame clones alone and is incomplete. Here the sample spans about 67,000 clones, around 83% being singletons. Study results and caveats: In the 0.1 to 3.0 mg/kg range, CD4+ and CD8+ blood T cells had expanded clonally by week 6.

With respect to this clone: The antigen is not known.

The source was CD4+ or CD8+ T cells sorted from blood, collected in a trial of the OX40 agonist ivuxolimab. The gene calls are TRBV29-1 and TRBJ1-1; tentative D call: TRBD1 (6 bases). This receptor was identified in an adult with an advanced solid tumor such as melanoma, head and neck, liver or kidney cancer. The CDR3 DNA follows: TGCAGCGTTGTGGAGGGGGGGAACACTGAAGCTTTCTTT. Encoded protein: CSVVEGGNTEAFF.